Each of the 28 T cell receptor beta chains below was sequenced from the same sample in a study of blood T cell repertoires in COVID-19. Method: immunoSEQ multiplex PCR; TCRdb's copy keeps in-frame clones and lacks some. The repertoire holds about 270,000 clones, with about 85% as singletons. What was sequenced was PBMCs or T cells enriched from blood (not recorded which). Every receptor here comes from a woman aged 45-65 years who had recovered from COVID-19.

The V call is TRBV5-1, the J call TRBJ1-1; 9 positions agree with TRBD1. Unmatched junction bases numbered 4, after V lost 4 bases and J lost 3 bases. CDR3 length equals 14 residues. CDR1 and CDR2 from the germline V gene are SGHRS and YFSETQ. The CDR3 loop is CASSQDRGYTEAFF. As DNA, the CDR3 is TGCGCCAGCAGCCAGGACAGGGGTTACACTGAAGCTTTCTTT.

DNA for the CDR3: TGTGCCAGCAGCGGGGGACTCCCAGTTCAGTTCTTC. Translating it yields CASSGGLPVQFF. V usage is TRBV11-3 and J usage is TRBJ2-1, with D perhaps matching TRBD2 (6 bases). Germline V lookup: CDR1 SGHNT, CDR2 YENEEA. Trimming pared 5 bases from V and 13 bases from J, leaving 15 bases between. CDR3 length: 12 amino acids.

The gene calls are TRBV28 and TRBJ2-3, with 9 bases that match TRBD1. V was pared by 1 base and J by 0 bases, with 2 bases of the junction left unmatched. CDR1 is MDHEN, CDR2 SYDVKM, per germline. CDR3 length: 16 amino acids. CDR3 DNA sequence: TGTGCCAGCAGTTTATATGGGACAGGGAGCACAGATACGCAGTATTTT. The encoded protein is CASSLYGTGSTDTQYF.

The V and J genes are TRBV30 and TRBJ2-2; the match to TRBD2 covers 14 bases. CDR1 is GTSNPN and CDR2 is SVGIG in the germline V gene (reference sequence). The V segment lost 2 bases and the J segment 4 bases; nucleotides outside the gene matches: 6. The CDR3 totals 17 residues. CDR3 in amino acids: CAWSMGLAGAGTGELFF. For the CDR3, the DNA is TGTGCCTGGAGTATGGGACTAGCGGGAGCGGGCACCGGGGAGCTGTTTTTT.

The chain has TRBV28 and TRBJ2-6; 15 bases are a match to TRBD2. Germline trimming cut 5 bases from V and 0 bases from J; bases unmatched to any gene: 17. CDR1 and CDR2 (germline): MDHEN, SYDVKM. The CDR3 covers 23 residues. CDR3 bases: TGTGCCAGCAGTCCACGACAGGGGCTTGGACTAGCGGGAGGGTACTCTGGGGCCAACGTCCTGACTTTC. This translates into CASSPRQGLGLAGGYSGANVLTF.

This clone was observed a few times. The rearrangement links TRBV5-6 to TRBJ1-1; TRBD1 matches 7 bases. Germline values: CDR1 SGHDT, CDR2 YYEEEE. The V and J ends lost 5 bases and 8 bases, in that order; junction bases with no gene match: 6. The CDR3 is 12 amino acids. The CDR3 sequence: CASSLTGVEAFF. Here the CDR3 DNA reads TGTGCCAGCAGTTTAACAGGGGTGGAAGCTTTCTTT.

The chain couples TRBV19 to TRBJ2-7; a weak D match, TRBD1 (6 bases). Germline CDR1 LNHDA, CDR2 SQIVND (reference sequence). Trimming removed 5 bases from V and 2 bases from J, with 13 bases in between. This CDR3 is 14 amino acids long. The CDR3 nucleotides read TGTGCCAGTAGTCCCCAGGGGATCCCCTACGAGCAGTACTTC. This translates into CASSPQGIPYEQYF.

The J gene is TRBJ2-7, the V gene TRBV5-5; no reliable D call. V was trimmed by 0 bases and J by 3 bases, leaving 4 bases between them. Germline values: CDR1 SGHKS, CDR2 YYEKEE (reference sequence). CDR3 length: 12 residues. This CDR3 is CASSLDRYEQYF. The CDR3 region has the DNA TGTGCCAGCAGCTTGGATCGCTACGAGCAGTACTTC.

The chain has TRBV24-1 and TRBJ1-1, with D unclear. V lost 2 bases and J 7 bases, leaving 10 bases between the germline ends. This CDR3 is built from 13 residues. Germline V gene lookup returns CDR1 KGHDR and CDR2 SFDVKD. CDR3 in amino acids: CATSDSRHREAFF. CDR3 bases: TGTGCCACCAGTGATTCGAGACACCGTGAAGCTTTCTTT.

This chain joins TRBV5-4 and TRBJ2-5, with 13 bases matching TRBD2. Losses at the gene ends were 0 bases for V and 4 bases for J; bases not matched to a gene: 3. CDR1 SGHNT and CDR2 YYREEE come from the germline V gene (reference sequence). The CDR3 consists of 16 residues. The CDR3 loop is CASSLGGLAGRETQYF. CDR3 nucleotide sequence: TGTGCCAGCAGCTTGGGGGGACTAGCGGGAAGAGAGACCCAGTACTTC.

The chain recombines TRBV5-1 with TRBJ1-4; 9 nucleotides line up with TRBD1. V was pared by 6 bases and J by 8 bases, with 8 bases of the junction left unmatched. Germline CDR1 is SGHRS and CDR2 is YFSETQ. The CDR3 length is 14 residues. The CDR3 nucleotides read TGCGCCAGCATGATCGGGACAGGGAAGGAAAAACTGTTTTTT. Its translation: CASMIGTGKEKLFF.

This chain links TRBV7-8 with TRBJ1-1; TRBD1 agrees at 7 bases. CDR1 and CDR2 from the germline V gene are SGHVS and FQNEAQ. J lost 4 bases, V lost 1 base, and 6 bases had no gene match. This CDR3 comprises 15 residues. CDR3: CASSLDRGMSTEAFF. In DNA form, the CDR3 reads TGTGCCAGCAGCTTAGACAGGGGAATGTCCACTGAAGCTTTCTTT.

This chain links TRBV29-1 with TRBJ2-4; D is uncertain. CDR1 and CDR2 (germline): SQVTM, ANQGSEA. The V end lost 5 bases, the J end lost 3 bases, and 5 bases lay between the germline ends. The CDR3 has 11 residues. Here the CDR3 DNA reads TGCAGCGTTCACAACAAAAACATTCAGTACTTC. Protein product: CSVHNKNIQYF.

This chain uses TRBV19 with TRBJ2-7; 8 bases fit TRBD1. The V and J ends lost 5 bases and 0 bases, in that order; junction bases with no gene match: 12. Germline-derived CDR1 and CDR2 are LNHDA and SQIVND (reference sequence). The CDR3 spans 17 residues. CDR3 DNA: TGTGCCAGTAGTTACACGTCCGGGACAGGACCCTCCTACGAGCAGTACTTC. Amino acid sequence: CASSYTSGTGPSYEQYF.

The V call is TRBV15, the J call TRBJ2-1; maybe TRBD1 (5 bases). The CDR3 length is 16 residues. Germline CDR1 and CDR2: LNHNV and YYDKDF (reference sequence). Trimming took 0 bases from V and 2 from J, leaving 11 bases between them. The CDR3 protein is CATSRDRAGTYNEQFF. The DNA of the CDR3 is TGTGCCACCAGCAGAGACAGGGCTGGCACCTACAATGAGCAGTTCTTC.

The chain employs TRBV28 and TRBJ1-2, with a possible D match to TRBD1 (5 bases). Trimming took 10 bases from V and 5 from J, leaving 14 bases between them. Germline CDR1 and CDR2: MDHEN and SYDVKM. The CDR3 length is 12 residues. CDR3 in DNA: TGTGCCATCCAGGGTTCCCCGTATGGCTACACCTTC. Its protein product is CAIQGSPYGYTF.

The chain uses TRBV28 and TRBJ1-6, with 9 bases that match TRBD1. Looked up from germline, CDR1 is MDHEN and CDR2 is SYDVKM. With 5 bases clipped from V and 12 bases from J, the junction kept 5 bases outside the gene matches. The CDR3 length is 13 residues. CDR3 DNA: TGTGCCAGCAGTCCAACAGGGGGCGAACCCCTCCACTTT. Encoded protein: CASSPTGGEPLHF.

V gene TRBV19 combines with J gene TRBJ1-3, with a weak D call TRBD1 (5 bases). This CDR3 is 14 amino acids long. Germline V gives CDR1 LNHDA, CDR2 SQIVND (reference sequence). Trimming removed 11 bases at V and 4 bases at J, with 18 bases between. The CDR3 DNA reads TGTGCCTCTACTGGGCTTGGGGCGGGAAACACCATATATTTT. Its translation is CASTGLGAGNTIYF.

J is TRBJ2-1 and V is TRBV7-8, with TRBD2 matching over 9 bases. The CDR3 spans 17 residues. After removal of 6 bases from V and 9 bases from J, the junction contained 18 bases not matched to a gene. CDR1 is SGHVS and CDR2 is FQNEAQ in the germline V gene. This chain's CDR3 is CASSPGLGAGGPFEQFF. The CDR3 coding sequence is TGTGCCAGCAGTCCGGGGCTAGGTGCGGGAGGGCCCTTTGAGCAGTTCTTC.

The table lists this clone with a few counts. CDR3 DNA sequence: TGTGCCAGCAGAACCCCGGGACAGGGTCCTGGCGGGGAGCTGTTTTTT. As protein: CASRTPGQGPGGELFF. The chain employs TRBV5-4 and TRBJ2-2, with 9 nucleotides matching TRBD1. This CDR3 region has 16 residues. The V and J ends lost 5 bases and 7 bases, in that order; junction bases with no gene match: 12. Germline V gene sequence: CDR1 SGHNT, CDR2 YYREEE (reference sequence). The entire variable domain, with the rest obtained from reference TRBV5-4 and TRBJ2-2, is as follows: ETGVTQSPTHLIKTRGQQVTLRCSSQSGHNTVSWYQQALGQGPQFIFQYYREEENGRGNFPPRFSGLQFPNYSSELNVNALELDDSALYLCASRTPGQGPGGELFFGEGSRLTVL.

The rearrangement uses TRBV9 and TRBJ2-1, with 16 bases identical to TRBD2. This CDR3 region has 17 residues. V shed 4 bases, J shed 6 bases, and the junction held 7 bases outside the gene matches. Germline-derived CDR1 and CDR2 are SGDLS and YYNGEE. Here the CDR3 DNA reads TGTGCCAGCAGCATCACGGGACTAGCGGGAGGGGGCAATGAGCAGTTCTTC. It specifies CASSITGLAGGGNEQFF.

The chain employs TRBV4-3 and TRBJ2-7, with D hard to call. The CDR3 covers 15 residues. V was pared by 1 base and J by 2 bases, with 12 bases between. Germline CDR1 is LGHNA and CDR2 is YSLEER. The CDR3 DNA reads TGCGCCAGCAGCCAAGTTATAGCCCCGCCCTACGAGCAGTACTTC. It encodes CASSQVIAPPYEQYF.

The J gene is TRBJ2-7, the V gene TRBV11-2; TRBD1 might be the D (5 bases). The germline V gene encodes CDR1 SGHAT and CDR2 FQNNGV. V lost 5 bases to trimming and J lost 7 bases, with 12 bases between them. The CDR3 spans 12 residues. The CDR3 region is CASSARPGEQYF. CDR3 sequence (DNA): TGTGCCAGCAGCGCCCGCCCAGGGGAGCAGTACTTC.

The genes are TRBV14 and TRBJ1-1; D might be TRBD1 (5 bases). The V and J ends lost 6 bases and 0 bases respectively, with 8 bases between them. CDR1 is SGHDN, CDR2 FVKESK, per germline. This CDR3 is built from 13 residues. The CDR3 spells CASSDSMNTEAFF. CDR3 DNA sequence: TGTGCCAGCAGTGACAGCATGAACACTGAAGCTTTCTTT. The full variable domain, with the rest looked up from reference TRBV14 and TRBJ1-1, is EAGVTQFPSHSVIEKGQTVTLRCDPISGHDNLYWYRRVMGKEIKFLLHFVKESKQDESGMPNNRFLAERTGGTYSTLKVQPAELEDSGVYFCASSDSMNTEAFFGQGTRLTVV.

The chain couples TRBV6-5 to TRBJ1-4, with 12 bases lining up with TRBD1. The CDR3 runs to 15 residues. Germline V gene data show CDR1 as MNHEY and CDR2 as SVGAGI. J was trimmed by 7 bases and V by 6 bases; bases with no gene match: 6. The CDR3 region is CASSPGTGGSEKLFF. DNA for the CDR3: TGTGCCAGCAGCCCCGGGACAGGGGGCTCTGAAAAACTGTTTTTT.

The V call is TRBV5-1, the J call TRBJ2-7; 11 bases line up with TRBD2. Germline V lookup: CDR1 SGHRS, CDR2 YFSETQ. The CDR3 totals 16 residues. The J segment lost 6 bases and the V segment lost 4 bases, leaving 12 bases of the junction unmatched. The CDR3: CASSGLAGGPAGEQYF. The DNA for the CDR3 is TGCGCCAGCAGCGGGTTAGCGGGAGGGCCGGCCGGCGAGCAGTACTTC.

The V gene is TRBV7-2, the J gene TRBJ1-4, with 7 bases identical to TRBD1. Looked up from germline, CDR1 is SGHTA and CDR2 is FQGNSA. The junction had 9 bases not matched to a gene; V was cut back by 8 bases and J by 0 bases. The CDR3 loop spans 16 amino acids. CDR3 nucleotides: TGTGCCAGCGGCCAGACAGGGAGTGCAACTAATGAAAAACTGTTTTTT. Amino acid sequence: CASGQTGSATNEKLFF.

V is TRBV5-1 and J is TRBJ1-3, with 8 bases lining up with TRBD1. V was clipped by 3 bases and J by 8 bases; unmatched bases: 13. CDR3 size: 16 residues. CDR1 SGHRS and CDR2 YFSETQ come from the germline V gene. CDR3 sequence reads: CASSSADREGADTIYF. CDR3 coding DNA: TGCGCCAGCAGCTCGGCGGACAGGGAGGGTGCGGACACCATATATTTT.